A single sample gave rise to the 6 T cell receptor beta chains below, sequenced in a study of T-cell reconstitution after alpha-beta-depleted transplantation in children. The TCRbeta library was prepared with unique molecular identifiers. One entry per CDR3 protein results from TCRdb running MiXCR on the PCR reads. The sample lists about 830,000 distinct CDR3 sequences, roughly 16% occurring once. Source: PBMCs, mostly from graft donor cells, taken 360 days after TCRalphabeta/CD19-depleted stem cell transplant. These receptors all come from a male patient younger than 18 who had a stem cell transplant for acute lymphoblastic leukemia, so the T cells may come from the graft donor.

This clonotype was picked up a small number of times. The CDR3 loop reads CSAREEFLQYF. CDR3 coding DNA: TGCAGTGCTAGAGAGGAGTTTCTTCAGTACTTC. J is TRBJ2-4 and V is TRBV20-1; no clear D gene. Deletions cut 0 bases from V and 11 bases from J, with 8 bases between. Germline V CDR1 and CDR2: DFQATT, SNEGSKA (reference sequence). CDR3 length equals 11 residues.

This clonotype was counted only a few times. CDR3 DNA: TGTGCCAGCAGCCATGGCAGACTAGCGGGAGGTAGCGGGGAGCTGTTTTTT. It codes for CASSHGRLAGGSGELFF. The J gene is TRBJ2-2, the V gene TRBV11-3, with 13 nucleotides matching TRBD2. Looked up from germline, CDR1 is SGHNT and CDR2 is YENEEA. The trim removed 5 bases at V and 7 bases at J, leaving 10 bases unmatched. The CDR3 contains 17 residues. Looking up the rest from reference TRBV11-3 and TRBJ2-2 gives the full variable domain: EAGVVQSPRYKIIEKKQPVAFWCNPISGHNTLYWYLQNLGQGPELLIRYENEEAVDDSQLPKDRFSAERLKGVDSTLKIQPAELGDSAVYLCASSHGRLAGGSGELFFGEGSRLTVL.

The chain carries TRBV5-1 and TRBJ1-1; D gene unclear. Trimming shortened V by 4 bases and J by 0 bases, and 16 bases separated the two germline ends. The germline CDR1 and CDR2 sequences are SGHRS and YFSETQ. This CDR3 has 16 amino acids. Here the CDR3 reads CASSPIDRDMNTEAFF. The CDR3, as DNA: TGCGCCAGCAGCCCAATCGACCGTGACATGAACACTGAAGCTTTCTTT.

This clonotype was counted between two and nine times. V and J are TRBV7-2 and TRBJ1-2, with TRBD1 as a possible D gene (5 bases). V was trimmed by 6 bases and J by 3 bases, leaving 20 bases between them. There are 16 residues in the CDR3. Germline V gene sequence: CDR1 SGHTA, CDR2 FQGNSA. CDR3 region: CASSEGGVIQYYGYTF. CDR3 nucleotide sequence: TGTGCCAGCAGTGAGGGAGGGGTTATCCAGTACTATGGCTACACCTTC.

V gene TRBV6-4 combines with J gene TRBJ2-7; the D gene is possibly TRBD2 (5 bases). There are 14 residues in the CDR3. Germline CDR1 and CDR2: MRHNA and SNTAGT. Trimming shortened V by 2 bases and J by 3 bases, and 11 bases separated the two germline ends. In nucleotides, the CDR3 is TGTGCCAGCAGTGACCCCGATGAGGGCTACGAGCAGTACTTC. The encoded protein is CASSDPDEGYEQYF.

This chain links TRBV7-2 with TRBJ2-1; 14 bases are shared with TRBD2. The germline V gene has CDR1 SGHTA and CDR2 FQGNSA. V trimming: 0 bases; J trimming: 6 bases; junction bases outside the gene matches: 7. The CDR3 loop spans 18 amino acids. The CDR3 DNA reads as TGTGCCAGCAGCTTAGCCCGGACTAGCGGGAGGCTAGTCAATGAGCAGTTCTTC. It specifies CASSLARTSGRLVNEQFF.